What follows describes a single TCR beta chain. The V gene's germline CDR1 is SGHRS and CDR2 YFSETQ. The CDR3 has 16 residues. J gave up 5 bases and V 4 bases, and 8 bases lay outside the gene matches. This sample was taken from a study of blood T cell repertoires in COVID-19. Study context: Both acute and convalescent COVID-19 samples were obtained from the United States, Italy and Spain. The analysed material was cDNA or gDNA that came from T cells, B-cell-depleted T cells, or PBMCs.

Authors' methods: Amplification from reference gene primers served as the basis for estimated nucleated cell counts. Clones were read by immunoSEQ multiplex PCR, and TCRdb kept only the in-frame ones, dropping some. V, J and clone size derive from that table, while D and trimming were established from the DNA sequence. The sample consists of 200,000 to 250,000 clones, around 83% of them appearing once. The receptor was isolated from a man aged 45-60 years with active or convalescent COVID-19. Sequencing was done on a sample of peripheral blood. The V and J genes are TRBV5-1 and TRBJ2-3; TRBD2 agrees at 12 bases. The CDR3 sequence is CASSPGLAGFIDTQYF. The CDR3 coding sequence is TGCGCCAGCAGCCCCGGACTAGCGGGATTCATAGATACGCAGTATTTT.